Below, 3 T cell receptor beta chains from the same sample are listed, as sequenced in a study of blood T cell repertoires in COVID-19. The data were produced by immunoSEQ multiplex PCR, yet TCRdb's version contains in-frame clones alone and is incomplete. The table lists approximately 270,000 clones, approximately 91% of them singletons. Sequencing input: peripheral blood. The source of these receptors is a man aged 50-60 years with acute or convalescent COVID-19.

The chain carries TRBV5-1 and TRBJ2-7; 9 nucleotides agree with TRBD1. The CDR3 contains 14 residues. Looked up from germline, CDR1 is SGHRS and CDR2 is YFSETQ. V shed 4 bases and J 6 bases; nucleotides not matched to a gene: 8. The CDR3 DNA follows: TGCGCCAGCAGCACCGGGACAGGGACGGTCGAGCAGTACTTC. Its protein product is CASSTGTGTVEQYF.

This chain connects TRBV5-1 to TRBJ1-1; TRBD1 agrees at 9 bases. The germline V gene has CDR1 SGHRS and CDR2 YFSETQ. The CDR3 runs 16 residues. The trim removed 4 bases at V and 3 bases at J, leaving 10 bases unmatched. The chain's CDR3 is CASSPGQGMGYTEAFF. CDR3 sequence (DNA): TGCGCCAGCAGCCCTGGACAGGGGATGGGTTACACTGAAGCTTTCTTT.

J is TRBJ1-1 and V is TRBV19; 7 nucleotides agree with TRBD1. Trimming at V came to 6 bases and at J to 3 bases, leaving 4 bases not matched to a gene. CDR3 length equals 13 residues. The germline V gene encodes CDR1 LNHDA and CDR2 SQIVND (reference sequence). The CDR3 protein is CASRLTGDTEAFF. The DNA of the CDR3 is TGTGCCAGTAGGCTAACAGGGGACACTGAAGCTTTCTTT.